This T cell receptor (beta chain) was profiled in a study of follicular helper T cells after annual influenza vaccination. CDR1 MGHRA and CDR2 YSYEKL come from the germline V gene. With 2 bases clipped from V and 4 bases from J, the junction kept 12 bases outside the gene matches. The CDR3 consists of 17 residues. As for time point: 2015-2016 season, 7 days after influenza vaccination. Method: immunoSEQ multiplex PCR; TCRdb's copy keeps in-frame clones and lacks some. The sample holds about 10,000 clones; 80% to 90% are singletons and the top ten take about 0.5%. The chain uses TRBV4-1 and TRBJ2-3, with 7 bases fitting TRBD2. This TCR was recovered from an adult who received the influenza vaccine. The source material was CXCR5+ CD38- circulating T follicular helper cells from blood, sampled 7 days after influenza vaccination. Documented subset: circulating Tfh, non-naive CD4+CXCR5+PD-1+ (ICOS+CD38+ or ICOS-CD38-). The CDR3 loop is CASSQTTLAEGSDTQYF. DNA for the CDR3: TGCGCCAGCAGCCAAACTACCCTAGCGGAAGGTTCAGATACGCAGTATTTT.